This passage covers 27 T cell receptor beta chains from one sample sequenced in a study of T cell responses to AZD1222 COVID-19 vaccine. The repertoire was sequenced with immunoSEQ multiplex PCR; TCRdb's copy has only in-frame clones and lacks some. This table holds some 150,000 clones, 70% to 90% found once. Here the sequenced sample was peripheral blood, taken on day 0 of AZD1222 vaccination. The origin of the receptors is an adult in good health.

This chain joins TRBV28 and TRBJ1-6; a possible D gene is TRBD1 (5 bases). With 6 bases removed from V and 7 bases from J, the gap between germline ends came to 10 bases. Per the germline V gene, CDR1 is MDHEN and CDR2 is SYDVKM. The CDR3 consists of 13 residues. Here the CDR3 DNA reads TGTGCCAGCAGCCGGGGACTGAATTCACCCCTCCACTTT. Protein product: CASSRGLNSPLHF.

The DNA of the CDR3 is TGTGCCAGTTCCCAGACCCAGCCCCAGCATTTT. Protein sequence: CASSQTQPQHF. The genes are TRBV27 and TRBJ1-5, with no clear D. Germline loops: CDR1 MNHEY, CDR2 SMNVEV (reference sequence). CDR3 size: 11 residues. V lost 9 bases and J lost 7, with 10 bases in between.

This sequence joins TRBV21-1 and TRBJ2-2; TRBD2 is taken as the D call from the table, unchecked against the DNA. TRBV21-1 is termed a pseudogene. The CDR3 loop spans 10 amino acids. The CDR3 DNA reads as TGTGCCAGCCGGGCCGGGGAGCTGTTTTTT. Amino acids: CASRAGELFF.

CDR3 nucleotide sequence: TGTGCCAGCAAGCGCAGCGCCTACAATGAGCAGTTCTTC. It yields the protein CASKRSAYNEQFF. The chain joins TRBV9 to TRBJ2-1; D remains unclear. This CDR3 has 13 residues. CDR1 is SGDLS, CDR2 YYNGEE, per germline. Trimming pared 6 bases from V and 2 bases from J, leaving 9 bases between.

This rearrangement joins TRBV29-1 to TRBJ2-1; weak D call: TRBD2 (6 bases). The V gene's germline CDR1 is SQVTM and CDR2 ANQGSEA. V shed 8 bases and J shed 9 bases, with 17 bases lying between them. The CDR3 runs 12 residues. The CDR3 sequence is CSLRPGDSEQFF. In nucleotides, the CDR3 is TGCAGCCTTCGCCCGGGGGATAGTGAGCAGTTCTTC.

The chain is built from TRBV7-3 and TRBJ2-1; the match to TRBD2 covers 7 bases. V was clipped by 2 bases and J by 2 bases; unmatched bases: 3. The length of the CDR3 is 15 residues. Germline V CDR1 and CDR2: SGHTA, FQGTGA. The CDR3 DNA is TGTGCCAGCAGCTTACAGGGAGGGGCCTACAATGAGCAGTTCTTC. Its translation is CASSLQGGAYNEQFF.

V is TRBV19 and J is TRBJ2-1; 7 positions match TRBD1. The CDR3 is made up of 14 amino acids. CDR1 is LNHDA, CDR2 SQIVND, per germline (reference sequence). V lost 1 base and J lost 9; bases outside the gene matches: 6. The DNA of the CDR3 is TGTGCCAGTAGTATAGGCAGACAGGGCACTGAGCAGTTCTTC. Encoded protein: CASSIGRQGTEQFF. The full variable domain, completed using reference TRBV19 and TRBJ2-1, is DGGITQSPKYLFRKEGQNVTLSCEQNLNHDAMYWYRQDPGQGLRLIYYSQIVNDFQKGDIAEGYSVSREKKESFPLTVTSAQKNPTAFYLCASSIGRQGTEQFFGPGTRLTVL.

A single count supports this clone. V usage is TRBV12-5 and J usage is TRBJ1-4; the D gene is possibly TRBD1 (6 bases). The CDR3 contains 15 residues. V shed 7 bases and J shed 8 bases, with 20 bases lying between them. Germline CDR1 LGHNT, CDR2 FRNRAP. CDR3 in DNA: TGTGCTAGTGCCTCCCCGACGGCCCAGGGGGAAAAACTGTTTTTT. It translates to CASASPTAQGEKLFF. Variable domain in full (rest from reference TRBV12-5 and TRBJ1-4): DARVTQTPRHKVTEMGQEVTMRCQPILGHNTVFWYRQTMMQGLELLAYFRNRAPLDDSGMPKDRFSAEMPDATLATLKIQPSEPRDSAVYFCASASPTAQGEKLFFGSGTQLSVL.

Of note for this clone: Distinct nucleotide sequences in the sample also encode this CDR3. The rearrangement joins TRBV5-1 to TRBJ2-2, with a weak D call TRBD2 (7 bases). The germline gives CDR1 SGHRS, CDR2 YFSETQ. The CDR3 totals 15 residues. V was shortened by 7 bases and J by 1 base, with 14 bases between the two germline ends. The CDR3 loop is CASRAGAVNTGELFF. CDR3 in DNA: TGCGCCAGCCGGGCGGGGGCGGTGAACACCGGGGAGCTGTTTTTT. The complete variable domain, with remaining parts taken from reference TRBV5-1 and TRBJ2-2, reads KAGVTQTPRYLIKTRGQQVTLSCSPISGHRSVSWYQQTPGQGLQFLFEYFSETQRNKGNFPGRFSGRQFSNSRSEMNVSTLELGDSALYLCASRAGAVNTGELFFGEGSRLTVL.

This chain uses TRBV27 with TRBJ1-1, with 12 nucleotides matching TRBD1. The ends lost 6 bases at V and 11 bases at J; junction bases unmatched: 7. The CDR3 has 13 amino acids. The germline V gene encodes CDR1 MNHEY and CDR2 SMNVEV (reference sequence). DNA for the CDR3: TGTGCCAGCAGGGGGGACAGGGGGCAATCCGCTTTCTTT. The encoded protein is CASRGDRGQSAFF.

CDR3 protein: CASSLLGRQGDVGTEAFF. The DNA of the CDR3 is TGTGCCAGCAGTTTATTAGGTAGACAGGGGGATGTGGGCACTGAAGCTTTCTTT. The chain carries TRBV28 and TRBJ1-1; 9 bases are shared with TRBD1. The CDR3 is 18 amino acids. Per the germline V gene, CDR1 is MDHEN and CDR2 is SYDVKM. Trimming at V came to 1 base and at J to 4 bases, leaving 13 bases not matched to a gene.

CDR3 in amino acids: CAWSPMALAGASYEQYF. In DNA form, the CDR3 reads TGTGCCTGGAGTCCTATGGCCCTAGCGGGAGCCTCCTACGAGCAGTACTTC. The chain employs TRBV30 and TRBJ2-7; TRBD2 aligns across 10 bases. The CDR3 has 17 residues. The germline V gene encodes CDR1 GTSNPN and CDR2 SVGIG (reference sequence). V dropped 2 bases and J dropped 0; count of bases not matched to a gene: 10.

The V and J genes are TRBV9 and TRBJ2-5, with 7 bases identical to TRBD1. J gave up 4 bases and V 0 bases, and 9 bases lay outside the gene matches. CDR3 size: 16 residues. CDR1 SGDLS and CDR2 YYNGEE come from the germline V gene. This CDR3 is CASSVGSGPGGETQYF. DNA for the CDR3: TGTGCCAGCAGCGTAGGGTCCGGACCAGGGGGAGAGACCCAGTACTTC.

This chain uses TRBV18 with TRBJ1-4, with no clear D. The CDR3 covers 16 residues. Germline CDR1 and CDR2: KGHSH and LQKENI. Trimming shortened V by 0 bases and J by 7 bases, and 15 bases separated the two germline ends. This chain's CDR3 is CASSPPQGGRGEKLFF. In nucleotides, the CDR3 is TGTGCCAGCTCACCACCGCAAGGAGGGCGGGGTGAAAAACTGTTTTTT.

This chain uses TRBV28 with TRBJ2-3, with TRBD1 matching over 8 bases. The CDR3 sequence is 14 residues long. V lost 4 bases to trimming and J lost 4 bases; unmatched junction nucleotides: 4. The germline V gene encodes CDR1 MDHEN and CDR2 SYDVKM. The CDR3 spells CASSSTGEADTQYF. In nucleotides, the CDR3 is TGTGCCAGCAGTTCGACAGGGGAGGCAGATACGCAGTATTTT.

V and J are TRBV6-2 or TRBV6-3 and TRBJ1-5; D perhaps matches TRBD1 (5 bases). V lost 6 bases, J lost 5 bases, and 14 bases lay in between. CDR1 and CDR2 (germline): MNHEY, SVGEGT. The CDR3 covers 14 residues. The CDR3 DNA follows: TGTGCCAGCAGCTGGGGACCCTGGGATCAGCCCCAGCATTTT. It specifies CASSWGPWDQPQHF.

In this sample, this clone turned up once. J is TRBJ2-1 and V is TRBV4-3; 9 bases agree with TRBD2. Looked up from germline, CDR1 is LGHNA and CDR2 is YSLEER. V lost 0 bases and J lost 10; bases outside the gene matches: 4. The CDR3 consists of 14 residues. The CDR3, as DNA: TGCGCCAGCAGCCAAGAGGAGACTAGCGGCGAGCAGTTCTTC. It specifies CASSQEETSGEQFF.

The rearrangement joins TRBV28 to TRBJ2-4, with D unclear. CDR3 size: 12 residues. Germline values: CDR1 MDHEN, CDR2 SYDVKM. V was pared by 6 bases and J by 6 bases, with 9 bases between. CDR3 sequence (DNA): TGTGCCAGCAGAAACGAAATAAACATTCAGTACTTC. Translating gives CASRNEINIQYF.

This rearrangement joins TRBV6-5 to TRBJ1-1; tentatively, D is TRBD1 (5 bases). Germline lookup yields CDR1 MNHEY and CDR2 SVGAGI. Trimming pared 6 bases from V and 7 bases from J, leaving 15 bases between. This CDR3 comprises 13 residues. The CDR3 region is CASSLREGGEAFF. For the CDR3, the DNA is TGTGCCAGCAGCCTCAGGGAGGGAGGTGAAGCTTTCTTT.

The chain couples TRBV14 to TRBJ1-4; no clear D gene. From germline, CDR1 is SGHDN and CDR2 FVKESK. V was pared by 4 bases and J by 8 bases, with 11 bases between. The length of the CDR3 is 13 residues. The CDR3 reads CASSRVNGEKLFF. For the CDR3, the DNA is TGTGCCAGCAGCCGAGTTAACGGAGAAAAACTGTTTTTT.

This clone has more than one count but fewer than ten. The chain carries TRBV11-2 and TRBJ2-3; D not certain. Trimming left V 3 bases short and J 4 bases short, with 5 bases between. The CDR3 loop spans 12 amino acids. CDR1 is SGHAT, CDR2 FQNNGV, per germline. The CDR3 loop is CASSFGSDTQYF. The CDR3 region has the DNA TGTGCCAGCAGCTTCGGATCAGATACGCAGTATTTT.

V gene TRBV5-6 combines with J gene TRBJ1-3, with D hard to call. Germline-derived CDR1 and CDR2 are SGHDT and YYEEEE. Between the trimmed V and J ends, which lost 0 bases and 2 bases, there was a span of 9 bases. The CDR3 loop spans 15 amino acids. DNA for the CDR3: TGTGCCAGCAGCTTGGGCCCCCTCGCTGGAAACACCATATATTTT. This translates into CASSLGPLAGNTIYF.

CDR3 nucleotides: TGTGCCAGCAGCCAGGTACAGGCGAGCTCCTACGAGCAGTACTTC. Its translation: CASSQVQASSYEQYF. This chain uses TRBV4-2 with TRBJ2-7; D possibly corresponds to TRBD1 (5 bases). The CDR3 sequence is 15 residues long. V was clipped by 3 bases and J by 0 bases, with 12 bases between them. The germline gives CDR1 LGHNA, CDR2 YNFKEQ.

V gene TRBV15 combines with J gene TRBJ1-1; D not resolved. The CDR3 spans 14 residues. The V end was cut by 0 bases, the J end by 5 bases, with 10 bases between. CDR1 is LNHNV, CDR2 YYDKDF, per germline (reference sequence). The CDR3 DNA sequence: TGTGCCACCAGCAGAGATGGTCCAGGTACTGAAGCTTTCTTT. Amino acids: CATSRDGPGTEAFF.

This rearrangement joins TRBV28 to TRBJ1-2; unclear D gene. Trimming took 8 bases from V and 2 from J, leaving 15 bases between them. Germline CDR1 MDHEN, CDR2 SYDVKM. The CDR3 runs to 14 residues. CDR3 sequence: CASGSGRANYGYTF. The CDR3 bases are TGTGCCAGCGGGTCAGGACGAGCAAACTATGGCTACACCTTC.

The gene calls are TRBV6-2 or TRBV6-3 and TRBJ1-5, with TRBD1 matching over 7 bases. Germline V CDR1 and CDR2: MNHEY, SVGEGT. The CDR3 runs to 16 residues. V lost 5 bases and J lost 2; bases outside the gene matches: 9. CDR3 in DNA: TGTGCCAGCAGTCCCCGACAGGGCCAGCGCAATCAGCCCCAGCATTTT. This gives the protein CASSPRQGQRNQPQHF.

The chain links TRBV30 to TRBJ2-7; maybe TRBD2 (5 bases). Germline V gives CDR1 GTSNPN, CDR2 SVGIG (reference sequence). Trimming stripped 1 base from V and 0 bases from J, with 7 bases between. The CDR3 consists of 13 residues. CDR3 nucleotides: TGTGCCTGGAGTGGGGAGAGCTCCTACGAGCAGTACTTC. It encodes CAWSGESSYEQYF. Variable domain in full (rest from reference TRBV30 and TRBJ2-7): SQTIHQWPATLVQPVGSPLSLECTVEGTSNPNLYWYRQAAGRGLQLLFYSVGIGQISSEVPQNLSASRPQDRQFILSSKKLLLSDSGFYLCAWSGESSYEQYFGPGTRLTVT.